This T cell receptor beta chain originates from a study of T cell clusters in autoimmune cytopenias. Background on the study: A median of approximately 47,000 TRB reads per sample yielded a median roughly 2,300 distinct clonotypes. Study-wide findings and caveats: Functional roles of the in silico T cell clusters still await experimental validation. Compared with active autoimmune hepatitis patients, healthy donors showed almost three-fold more exclusive TRB clusters. Primary autoimmune cytopenia patients seemingly lacked the physiological T cell clusters found in healthy donors.

Frequency places this clonotype as medium-sized. What it recognizes is unknown. The CDR3 runs to 22 residues. CDR1 and CDR2 from the germline V gene are LNHDA and SQIVND (reference sequence). TRB was amplified from about 260 ng of peripheral blood genomic DNA per sample. TRB rearrangements were amplified by touch-down multiplex PCR with mixed TRB-A/B primers. Each CDR3 protein gets one entry in TCRdb, which reprocessed the multiplex PCR reads and gives no DNA. The sample totals 7,700 or so distinct CDR3 sequences. The source material was peripheral blood. This clonotype originated in a human donor with an autoimmune cytopenia or autoimmune hepatitis (not recorded which). The V and J genes are TRBV19 and TRBJ2-1; TCRdb's D call, TRBD1, is unchecked because there is no DNA. CDR3 sequence: CASSILGQGASREGRSNNEQFF.